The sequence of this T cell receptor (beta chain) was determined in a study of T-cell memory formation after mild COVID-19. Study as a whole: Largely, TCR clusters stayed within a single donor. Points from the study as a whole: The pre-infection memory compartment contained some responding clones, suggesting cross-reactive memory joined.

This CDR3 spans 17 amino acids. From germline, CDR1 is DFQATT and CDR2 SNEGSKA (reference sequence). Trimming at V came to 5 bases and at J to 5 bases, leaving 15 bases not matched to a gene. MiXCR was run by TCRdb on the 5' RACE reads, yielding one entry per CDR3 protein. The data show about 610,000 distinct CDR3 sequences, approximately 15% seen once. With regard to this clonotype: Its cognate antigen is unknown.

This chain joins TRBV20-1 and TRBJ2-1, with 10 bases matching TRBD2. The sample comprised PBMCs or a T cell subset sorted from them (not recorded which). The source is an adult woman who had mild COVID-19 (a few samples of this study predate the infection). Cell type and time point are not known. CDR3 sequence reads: CSASPALGAGGNNEQFF. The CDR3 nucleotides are TGCAGTGCTTCTCCTGCTCTCGGAGCGGGAGGGAACAATGAGCAGTTCTTC.